The 13 T cell receptor beta chains presented below share a single source sample, sequenced in a study of blood T cell repertoires in COVID-19. The method was immunoSEQ multiplex PCR; TCRdb's version includes in-frame clones alone and lacks a portion of them. The data show a few hundred thousand clones, with roughly 84% seen just once and approximately 6.2% held by the top ten. Input material: PBMCs or T cells enriched from blood (not recorded which). The receptors originated from a woman aged 35 to 49 who had recovered from COVID-19.

The chain is built from TRBV18 and TRBJ2-7; 10 bases map to TRBD1. Germline-derived CDR1 and CDR2 are KGHSH and LQKENI. CDR3 length: 13 amino acids. Trimming took 2 bases from V and 6 from J; bases not matched to a gene: 1. CDR3 protein: CASSPGQGVEQYV. CDR3 in DNA: TGTGCCAGCTCACCAGGACAGGGGGTCGAGCAGTACGTC.

The V and J genes are TRBV5-1 and TRBJ1-2; maybe TRBD1 (6 bases). V shed 3 bases and J shed 0 bases, with 9 bases lying between them. The CDR3 covers 14 residues. CDR1 SGHRS and CDR2 YFSETQ come from the germline V gene. CDR3 sequence: CASSWGGPNYGYTF. CDR3 nucleotide sequence: TGCGCCAGCAGCTGGGGGGGCCCTAACTATGGCTACACCTTC.

The chain joins TRBV7-9 to TRBJ2-2; a weak D match, TRBD2 (5 bases). The CDR3 has 15 amino acids. The V end lost 5 bases, the J end lost 0 bases, and 10 bases lay between the germline ends. Germline lookup yields CDR1 SEHNR and CDR2 FQNEAQ (reference sequence). The CDR3 DNA sequence: TGTGCCAGCAGCCGCCTCGGGACGAACACCGGGGAGCTGTTTTTT. Translated, it gives CASSRLGTNTGELFF.

The rearrangement links TRBV18 to TRBJ1-2, with D possibly matching TRBD1 (5 bases). The germline V gene has CDR1 KGHSH and CDR2 LQKENI. The CDR3 length is 15 residues. Deletions cut 1 base from V and 3 bases from J, with 12 bases between. This CDR3 is CASSPRGVWDYGYTF. The CDR3 DNA reads TGTGCCAGCTCACCACGGGGGGTCTGGGACTATGGCTACACCTTC.

The chain employs TRBV27 and TRBJ2-7; D is ambiguous. The CDR3 loop spans 8 amino acids. Germline V lookup: CDR1 MNHEY, CDR2 SMNVEV (reference sequence). CDR3 protein: CARRVRDV. In nucleotides, the CDR3 is TGTGCCAGACGGGTCCGGGACGTC.

The chain has TRBV14 and TRBJ2-1; the match to TRBD2 covers 8 bases. Looked up from germline, CDR1 is SGHDN and CDR2 is FVKESK. The junction had 1 base not matched to a gene; V was cut back by 0 bases and J by 6 bases. The CDR3 covers 14 residues. The CDR3 sequence: CASSQDLAGNEQFF. DNA for the CDR3: TGTGCCAGCAGCCAAGATCTAGCGGGCAATGAGCAGTTCTTC.

This sequence joins TRBV9 and TRBJ2-4; TRBD1 agrees at 12 bases. CDR3 length: 18 residues. V gave up 4 bases and J gave up 5 bases; unmatched junction bases: 13. The germline V gene encodes CDR1 SGDLS and CDR2 YYNGEE. The CDR3 DNA follows: TGTGCCAGCAGCTTGGGACAGGGGGCCGGAGCGTATGAAAACATTCAGTACTTC. Protein sequence: CASSLGQGAGAYENIQYF.

The chain is built from TRBV11-2 and TRBJ2-5; the D gene is possibly TRBD1 (6 bases). From germline, CDR1 is SGHAT and CDR2 FQNNGV. The CDR3 contains 15 residues. V lost 5 bases to trimming and J lost 5 bases, with 18 bases between them. This chain's CDR3 is CASSPAGASSETQYF. The CDR3 nucleotides read TGTGCCAGCAGCCCCGCAGGGGCGAGTTCGGAGACCCAGTACTTC.

V gene TRBV3-1 (or the pseudogene TRBV3-2) combines with J gene TRBJ1-1; D gene unclear. CDR3 size: 12 residues. Germline-derived CDR1 and CDR2 are LGHDT and YNNKEL (reference sequence). V dropped 0 bases and J dropped 10 bases, with 9 bases sitting between them. The CDR3 nucleotides read TGTGCCAGCAGCCAAGATAACGGGGTAGCTTTCTTT. This codes for CASSQDNGVAFF.

At least ten counts were recorded for this clone. The chain is built from TRBV28 and TRBJ1-2; D is possibly TRBD1 (6 bases). Germline assignment: CDR1 MDHEN and CDR2 SYDVKM. The CDR3 contains 15 residues. V was pared by 6 bases and J by 7 bases, with 21 bases between. This chain's CDR3 is CASSNTTGYRRGYTF. The CDR3 DNA sequence: TGTGCCAGCAGCAACACTACAGGGTATCGGCGTGGCTACACCTTC.

The J gene is TRBJ2-1, the V gene TRBV10-3; 9 nucleotides agree with TRBD1. With 6 bases clipped from V and 2 bases from J, the junction kept 5 bases outside the gene matches. The V gene's germline CDR1 is ENHRY and CDR2 SYGVKD. This CDR3 contains 15 residues. CDR3 coding DNA: TGTGCCATCAGACCCCGGGACAGGGCCTACAATGAGCAGTTCTTC. Protein: CAIRPRDRAYNEQFF.

The chain joins TRBV12-2 to TRBJ2-1; the tabulated D call, TRBD1, remains unverified against the DNA. TRBV12-2 is termed a pseudogene. The length of the CDR3 is 18 residues. The CDR3 sequence is CASRLGTQGSPSYNEQFF. CDR3 bases: TGTGCAAGTCGCTTAGGGACCCAGGGATCCCCCTCCTACAATGAGCAGTTCTTC.

The chain recombines TRBV9 with TRBJ2-1; D is perhaps TRBD2 (5 bases). The CDR3 has 13 residues. V was trimmed by 0 bases and J by 10 bases, leaving 11 bases between them. Germline-derived CDR1 and CDR2 are SGDLS and YYNGEE. The CDR3 loop reads CASSVDLAGEQFF. The CDR3 region has the DNA TGTGCCAGCAGCGTAGATCTAGCCGGGGAGCAGTTCTTC.